This paragraph reports one T cell receptor beta chain. Its cognate antigen has yet to be identified. Base qualities are not at hand, and no much larger clone is one base apart. This entry belongs to a study of cytomegalovirus exposure and HLA in healthy donors (dated by TCRdb to 2015 to 2018). Notes on the research overall: According to an earlier analysis of several hundred of the donors, about 179 million T cells yielded 120 million or so unique TCR beta sequences and about 300 Gb of sequence data. An early release covering roughly 580 HLA-typed donors comprised approximately 300 gigabases of sequencing data and tens of millions of unique TCR sequences. Of the roughly 400 genotyped donors, 75% to 85% were placed in the genetic ancestry cluster associated with self-reported Caucasian donors. The study was designed to test whether signatures of past pathogen exposure could be identified by cataloging public T cell receptors. The study used immunosequencing to profile the T cell repertoires of more than 650 subjects and linked those repertoires to cytomegalovirus serostatus. Along with the roughly 670-subject first cohort, a separate validation cohort of about 110 different subjects was used. To predict cytomegalovirus infection status, the study brought together high-throughput TCR immunosequencing, statistical association of individual TCRs with disease status, and machine learning. A later analysis re-examined previously published TCR beta repertoires from hundreds of donors and added high-resolution HLA genotyping to investigate patterns of TCR occurrence. Rather than drawing on any new phenotypic data, the later analysis identified candidate immune exposures from TCR beta sequences and the way those sequences occurred across donors. An earlier analysis of roughly 600 of the donors used high-throughput TCR beta sequencing to judge whether each TCR beta V gene segment behaved as functional or pseudogenic. Donor age, sex, ethnicity and CMV serostatus were compiled alongside the repertoire data. Genome-wide SNP genotypes for about three fifths of the roughly 670 donors were used in a later genetic analysis, which treated that subset as a discovery cohort. Every discovery cohort repertoire had been produced on one sequencing platform. Both class I and class II loci were covered by HLA typing, at four-digit resolution. The number of typed donors differed by locus: roughly 629-640 for A, B, C, DRB1 and DQB1; 500 to 550 for DQA1; over 600 for DPA1; and about 450 for DPB1. Roughly five DR-DQ haplotypes were handled as single units for association and clustering, since linkage in the cohort was strong. On average, around 230,000 unique TCR beta nucleotide sequences were sequenced per donor among some 430 genotyped donors of the cohort, with roughly 18% of those sequences being non-productive.

Libraries came from the immunoSEQ multiplex PCR assay. A mixture of 60 forward primers for TCR Vbeta segments and 13 reverse primers for TCR Jbeta segments was used in the multiplex PCR. The CDR3 region of rearranged TCR beta genes was amplified from genomic DNA with a multiplex PCR assay. The amplified TCR beta libraries were sequenced on the Illumina HiSeq System as 87-base-pair reads. The original pipeline was this. A later analysis tallied 80 million to 95 million unique TCR beta chains across the 640 or so repertoires, and some 12 million of those chains were shared by two or more donors. A nearest-neighbor algorithm error-corrected the raw reads and collapsed the reads into unique sequences, merging closely related sequences to remove PCR and sequencing errors. To assign V, D and J gene segments, CDR3 sequences were aligned to IMGT reference sequences. For a sequence to be retained, a match of at least six nucleotides to both a V gene segment and a J gene segment was required. Rearrangements were called productive when the CDR3 lacked stop codons and stayed in frame with V and J; all others were non-productive. CDR3 was defined by IMGT convention, running from the second conserved V-encoded cysteine to the conserved J-encoded phenylalanine. The earlier analysis of 500 to 650 of the donors excluded any sequence lacking an unambiguous match to a single V gene segment. An earlier analysis of about 600 of the donors called V segments functional above 56.7% productive rearrangements and segregating when the between-donor standard deviation exceeded 5%. A statistical classification framework was developed to diagnose cytomegalovirus status using the catalog of TCR beta chain sequences. V and J gene assignment, in a later analysis, came from comparing TCR nucleotide sequences with IMGT/GENE-DB human TR gene sequences. Using the TCRdist pipeline, a later analysis assigned CDR3 sequences along with most-parsimonious VDJ recombination scenarios. In a later analysis, each TCR beta chain was defined by its CDR3 amino acid sequence together with its V-gene family, and reads lacking a unique V-gene family were excluded. To address suspected cross-contamination and a sequencing artifact, a later analysis removed 550 to 750 highly shared, low-generation-probability nucleotide sequences. For each public chain, a later analysis derived a clonal expansion index from normalized ranks of inferred template counts within each repertoire. Generation probabilities in a later analysis came from a VDJ recombination model fitted to out-of-frame rearrangements, and those results were checked against IGoR. Hypergeometric tests were used in a later analysis to score TCR-TCR, TCR-HLA and TCR-CMV co-occurrence, with a repertoire-size bias correction applied to the TCR pairs. False discovery rates were estimated in a later analysis by permuting HLA or CMV assignments 20 times. In a later analysis, co-occurring TCRs were grouped using DBSCAN, and TCRdist sequence similarity was added for clustering within HLA-allele-positive subsets. Repertoires with fewer than 30,000 or more than 120,000 public chains were left out of co-occurrence clustering, as were five repertoires with anomalous nucleotide sharing. TCRdb retrieved this table from immuneACCESS and kept in-frame rearrangements only. Not all clones are present; in checked studies, unresolved V genes account for under half, and no reason is known for the remainder. The V and J calls and clone size were taken over from that table, and D and trimming were inferred from the DNA. The sample table holds 120,000 to 150,000 clones, of which around 80% were seen once. The ten largest clones add up to over 2% of the sample.

In total, approximately 690 healthy bone marrow donors made up the cohort. Cohort members were all nominally healthy when sampled, although unrecorded immune exposures were likely present. The donor was CMV seronegative and belonged to the group of over 350 seronegative cohort members. Each donor provided a peripheral blood sample, and peripheral blood mononuclear cells were used for TCR beta sequencing. Genomic DNA was extracted from the blood cell samples with the Qiagen DNeasy Blood Extraction Kit. The CDR3 contains 16 residues, cysteine and phenylalanine counted. Kept here is only the CDR3 DNA, which spans 48 bases and is read in frame from base 1. CDR1 and CDR2, per the germline V gene, are MNHEY and SVGAGI. V lost 4 bases and J lost 1 base, and the count of bases not matched to a germline gene is 7. What the authors observed across the whole study: Most TCR sequences were observed very rarely across donors, whereas some public TCRs were present in many individuals. Because HLA typing was missing for some donors at each locus, association tests included only the typed subset. In this cohort, only TCR beta chains were sequenced, and detectable features were limited by the absence of alpha or paired-chain data. The study listed over 150 TCR beta chains as associated with cytomegalovirus. Linkage disequilibrium might explain the correlated functional status among segregating V segments, but an unknown experimental factor could not be ruled out. In a later analysis, most CMV-associated TCR beta chains were found to appear HLA-restricted, with HLA associations seemingly driven largely by CMV exposure. A later analysis associated roughly 17,000 TCR beta sequences with specific HLA alleles at a false discovery rate of 0.05. Compared with equally common non-associated chains, HLA-associated TCR beta chains in a later analysis were more clonally expanded and had lower generation probabilities. Several of the top co-occurrence clusters appeared to be linked to parvovirus B19, influenza, CMV and Epstein-Barr virus, according to a later analysis. Sequencing depth was assumed to be roughly uniform across donors in the presence/absence analyses, though that assumption may not hold. In vitro tests confirmed that a few of the cytomegalovirus-associated TCR beta chains recognize cytomegalovirus antigens. A further reported finding was that TCR beta sequences accurately predicted the HLA-A and HLA-B alleles for most subjects in the first cohort. For the cohort, immune exposure information was limited to CMV serostatus. Strong co-occurrence of HLA alleles, especially DR and DQ, made assigning TCR associations to individual alleles difficult. An earlier analysis of 587 of the donors showed that most TCR beta V segments appeared in productive rearrangements either about 90% or about 30% of the time, which broadly matched IMGT annotations. In a later genetic analysis, fewer N-insertions in productive TCRs were reported among donors in an Asian-associated ancestry cluster than the roughly 700-donor mean. The earlier analysis of 587 of the donors excluded about 16 rarely observed V segments, including chromosome 9 orphons, because counts were too low. A later analysis found that TCR association rates varied across HLA loci, with DRB1 alleles showing the most associated TCRs and HLA-C alleles the fewest. A cluster of highly shared sequence variants was judged likely to be a technical artifact of the sequencing pipeline. The classifier was reported to diagnose cytomegalovirus status with high specificity and sensitivity in both the original and validation cohorts. Some IMGT-functional V segments, including TRBV6-2 and TRBV6-3, could not be told apart with the 87-base-pair reads, so those segments were excluded. It was suggested by the authors that the approach could potentially be generalized to other disease states and immunological phenotypes. A later genetic analysis associated a missense DCLRE1C variant with V-gene and J-gene trimming of TCR beta chains, and an independent cohort replicated the association.

The sequence derives from a man aged 25-40 years in good health and CMV-seronegative. The sample comprised PBMCs. The V gene is TRBV6-5 and the J gene is TRBJ1-3, and 7 bases in between align with TRBD1. The CDR3 in this case is CASSFRKTGSGNTIYF. In nucleotides, the sequence is TGTGCCAGCAGTTTCCGAAAGACAGGGTCTGGAAACACCATATATTTT.